The next 10 T cell receptor beta chains were all read from a single sample in a study of blood T cell repertoires in COVID-19. Assay used: immunoSEQ multiplex PCR; TCRdb lists only in-frame clones, some missing. This table holds about 110,000 clones, approximately 82% found once. Sequenced: peripheral blood. Receptors originate from a woman older than 75 with acute or convalescent COVID-19.

V usage is TRBV18 and J usage is TRBJ1-6; the D is unclear. In germline, CDR1 is KGHSH, CDR2 LQKENI. This CDR3 region has 13 residues. V was shortened by 4 bases and J by 7 bases, with 8 bases between the two germline ends. This CDR3 is CASSQQQNSPLHF. Here the CDR3 DNA reads TGTGCCAGCTCACAACAGCAAAATTCACCCCTCCACTTT.

There are many counts of this clone. This chain uses TRBV4-1 with TRBJ2-7; D might be TRBD1 (5 bases). V lost 0 bases and J 2 bases, leaving 14 bases between the germline ends. The length of the CDR3 is 16 residues. The germline V gene has CDR1 MGHRA and CDR2 YSYEKL. CDR3 DNA: TGCGCCAGCAGCCAAGACCAGTTCAGGGTCCCCTACGAGCAGTACTTC. It is translated as CASSQDQFRVPYEQYF.

CDR3 coding DNA: TGCGCCAGCAGCCAAGAATGGGGGCGACAGACGCGCGAGCAGTACTTC. Its protein is CASSQEWGRQTREQYF. This sequence joins TRBV4-1 and TRBJ2-7; weak D call: TRBD1 (6 bases). In germline, CDR1 is MGHRA, CDR2 YSYEKL. The V and J ends lost 0 bases and 6 bases respectively, with 18 bases between them. The CDR3 covers 16 residues.

The V and J genes are TRBV5-5 and TRBJ2-5; 11 nucleotides line up with TRBD2. V gave up 0 bases and J gave up 0 bases; unmatched junction bases: 1. Per the germline V gene, CDR1 is SGHKS and CDR2 is YYEKEE (reference sequence). The CDR3 totals 16 residues. CDR3: CASSLGLAGNQETQYF. CDR3 coding DNA: TGTGCCAGCAGCTTGGGACTAGCGGGGAACCAAGAGACCCAGTACTTC.

The chain uses TRBV9 and TRBJ1-5; 7 nucleotides line up with TRBD1. The CDR3 covers 15 residues. Germline CDR1 reads SGDLS; CDR2 reads YYNGEE. V shed 4 bases and J 3 bases; nucleotides not matched to a gene: 7. CDR3 in DNA: TGTGCCAGCAGCTCAACAAGGGGGCCCAATCAGCCCCAGCATTTT. This sequence encodes CASSSTRGPNQPQHF.

CDR3 sequence reads: CASRKETGNSPLHF. In nucleotides, the CDR3 is TGTGCCAGCAGGAAAGAGACAGGAAATTCACCCCTCCACTTT. The chain is built from TRBV5-4 and TRBJ1-6, with D maybe TRBD1 (6 bases). The germline V gene encodes CDR1 SGHNT and CDR2 YYREEE (reference sequence). This CDR3 is 14 amino acids long. The V and J ends lost 5 bases and 7 bases respectively, with 13 bases between them.

This clone has a handful of counts. The chain recombines TRBV19 with TRBJ1-1; unclear D gene. Deletions cut 7 bases from V and 4 bases from J, with 16 bases between. Germline assignment: CDR1 LNHDA and CDR2 SQIVND (reference sequence). The CDR3 length is 14 residues. The CDR3 region has the DNA TGTGCCAGTAACAGCGGGGTGTCAGGCACTGAAGCTTTCTTT. This codes for CASNSGVSGTEAFF.

This chain links TRBV27 with TRBJ1-2; TRBD1 might be the D (6 bases). The CDR3 loop spans 12 amino acids. With 8 bases removed from V and 5 bases from J, the gap between germline ends came to 12 bases. The germline CDR1 and CDR2 sequences are MNHEY and SMNVEV (reference sequence). The CDR3 DNA reads as TGTGCCAGCGGACAGAGGGGATATGGCTACACCTTC. It yields the protein CASGQRGYGYTF.

The chain uses TRBV7-2 and TRBJ1-2; 7 bases fit TRBD1. The ends lost 4 bases at V and 0 bases at J; junction bases unmatched: 5. The CDR3 extends over 15 amino acids. Germline CDR1 and CDR2: SGHTA and FQGNSA. The CDR3 DNA follows: TGTGCCAGCAGCTACAGACAGGGAGCTAACTATGGCTACACCTTC. Protein: CASSYRQGANYGYTF.

This rearrangement joins TRBV6-5 to TRBJ1-1; 7 bases map to TRBD1. The CDR3 loop spans 14 amino acids. CDR1 and CDR2 (germline): MNHEY, SVGAGI. Losses at the gene ends were 6 bases for V and 2 bases for J; bases not matched to a gene: 6. The DNA of the CDR3 is TGTGCCAGCAGCCCCAGGACAGGTAACACTGAAGCTTTCTTT. Protein product: CASSPRTGNTEAFF.